Listed below are T cell receptor beta chains from one sample, sequenced in a study of cytomegalovirus exposure and HLA in healthy donors. This table comes from immunoSEQ multiplex PCR, and its TCRdb copy is limited to in-frame clones, with some not included. This sample has about 160,000 clones; around 88% occur once, and the top ten carry approximately 2%. The sequenced sample consisted of PBMCs. The receptors were gathered from a woman aged 18-35 years in good health and CMV-seronegative. Both conserved end residues are part of each CDR3. The D gene is left open where the match is weak. Clone size is not always given. Where it is, it says once, few, many or a class for expanded clones.

D gene	clone size	V gene	J gene	CDR3 protein	CDR3 DNA
-	-	TRBV10-2	TRBJ1-2	CASMAEFYGYTF	TGCGCCAGCATGGCAGAATTCTATGGCTACACCTTC
TRBD1	-	TRBV10-3	TRBJ1-1	CASLGRQGVEGNTEAFF	TGTGCCTCCCTCGGGAGACAGGGGGTTGAAGGGAACACTGAAGCTTTCTTT
-	few	TRBV6-5	TRBJ1-4	CASSYSKGIGEKLFF	TGTGCCAGCAGTTACTCGAAGGGGATTGGAGAAAAACTGTTTTTT
TRBD2	-	TRBV28	TRBJ2-5	CASSSPGLGRETQYF	TGTGCCAGCAGTTCGCCGGGACTAGGCCGCGAGACCCAGTACTTC
TRBD1	-	TRBV29-1	TRBJ1-1	CSVGQGAEAFF	TGCAGCGTGGGACAGGGGGCGGAAGCTTTCTTT
-	-	TRBV28	TRBJ1-1	CASSPTPGLRAEAFF	TGTGCCAGCAGCCCAACACCGGGGTTGAGGGCTGAAGCTTTCTTT
TRBD2	-	TRBV7-8	TRBJ2-3	CASSTGLAGIADTQYF	TGTGCCAGCAGCACGGGCCTAGCGGGGATCGCAGATACGCAGTATTTT
TRBD1	-	TRBV23-1	TRBJ2-5	CASRGQQETQYF	TGCGCCAGCAGGGGACAGCAAGAGACCCAGTACTTC
-	-	TRBV14	TRBJ2-7	CASSQLYEQYF	TGTGCCAGCAGCCAGCTCTACGAGCAGTACTTC
-	-	TRBV2	TRBJ1-5	CASSYTGLNQPQHF	TGTGCCAGCAGTTATACAGGGTTGAATCAGCCCCAGCATTTT
TRBD1	-	TRBV19	TRBJ1-1	CASDRAGVTEAFF	TGTGCCAGCGACAGGGCCGGGGTCACTGAAGCTTTCTTT
TRBD2	-	TRBV19	TRBJ2-5	CASSHYGGTETQYF	TGTGCCAGTAGTCATTACGGGGGGACAGAGACCCAGTACTTC
-	-	TRBV19	TRBJ1-2	CASSIGTGFGYTF	TGTGCCAGTAGTATCGGTACCGGGTTTGGCTACACCTTC
TRBD1	once	TRBV28	TRBJ2-3	CASSLPTGATQYF	TGTGCCAGCAGTTTGCCTACAGGGGCTACGCAGTATTTT